This TCR beta chain was sequenced for a study of blood T cell repertoires in COVID-19. Study summary: Researchers got acute and convalescent COVID-19 samples from the United States, Italy and Spain.

The data were produced by immunoSEQ multiplex PCR, yet TCRdb's version contains in-frame clones alone and is incomplete. Seen here are 120,000 to 150,000 clones, roughly 80% observed once, and the top ten hold 1.5% to 2%. The sequenced sample was PBMCs or T cells enriched from blood (not recorded which). This TCR came from a woman between 18 and 30 years old who had been exposed to COVID-19.

The CDR3 is CASSLALAGVNEQFF. CDR3 in DNA: TGTGCCAGCAGCTTGGCCCTAGCGGGAGTGAATGAGCAGTTCTTC. The V and J genes are TRBV5-4 and TRBJ2-1, with 10 bases that match TRBD2. The germline V gene has CDR1 SGHNT and CDR2 YYREEE (reference sequence). This CDR3 has 15 residues. V gave up 0 bases and J gave up 7 bases; unmatched junction bases: 4. Drawing the rest from reference TRBV5-4 and TRBJ2-1, the complete variable domain is ETGVTQSPTHLIKTRGQQVTLRCSSQSGHNTVSWYQQALGQGPQFIFQYYREEENGRGNFPPRFSGLQFPNYSSELNVNALELDDSALYLCASSLALAGVNEQFFGPGTRLTVL.